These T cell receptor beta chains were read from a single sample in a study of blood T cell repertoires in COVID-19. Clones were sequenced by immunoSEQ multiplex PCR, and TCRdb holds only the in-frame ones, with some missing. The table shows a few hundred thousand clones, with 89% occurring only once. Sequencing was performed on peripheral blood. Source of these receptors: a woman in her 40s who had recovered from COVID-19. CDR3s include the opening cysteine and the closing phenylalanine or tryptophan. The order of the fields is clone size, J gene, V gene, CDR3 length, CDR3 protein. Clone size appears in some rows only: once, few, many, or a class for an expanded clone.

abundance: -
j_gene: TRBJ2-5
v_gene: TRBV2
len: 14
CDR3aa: CASSETSGRETQYF

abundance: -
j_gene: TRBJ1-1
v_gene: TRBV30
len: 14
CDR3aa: CAWIQGAVYTEAFF

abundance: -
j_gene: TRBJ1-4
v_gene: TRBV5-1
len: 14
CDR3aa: CASSLGQGLEKLFF

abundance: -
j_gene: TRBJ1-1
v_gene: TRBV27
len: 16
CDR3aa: CASSLSGTFMNTEAFF

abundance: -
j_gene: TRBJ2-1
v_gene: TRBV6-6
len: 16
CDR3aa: CASRGSSSGSTNEQFF

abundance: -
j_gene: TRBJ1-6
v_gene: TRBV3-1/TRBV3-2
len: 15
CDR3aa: CASTPGQGSFSPLHF

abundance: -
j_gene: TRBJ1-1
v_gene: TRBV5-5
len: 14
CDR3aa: CASSLNSLNTEAFF

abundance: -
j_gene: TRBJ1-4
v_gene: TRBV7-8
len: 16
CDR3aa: CASSSVGGRTNEKLFF

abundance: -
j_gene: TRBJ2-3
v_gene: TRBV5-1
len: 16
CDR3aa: CASSWGTSGKTDTQYF

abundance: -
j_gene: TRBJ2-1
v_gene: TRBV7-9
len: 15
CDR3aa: CASSQSETRDNEQFF

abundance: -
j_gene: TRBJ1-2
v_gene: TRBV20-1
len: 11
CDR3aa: CSAGTVYGYTF

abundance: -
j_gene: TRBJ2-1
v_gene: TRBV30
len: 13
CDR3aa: CAWNGGRGNEQFF

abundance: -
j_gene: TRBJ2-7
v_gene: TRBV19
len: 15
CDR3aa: CASSALPRGSYEQYF

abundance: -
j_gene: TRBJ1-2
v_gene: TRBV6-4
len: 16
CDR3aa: CASRGAHSATNYGYTF

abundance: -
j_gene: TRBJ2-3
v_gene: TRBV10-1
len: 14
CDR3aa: CASSRGISTDTQYF

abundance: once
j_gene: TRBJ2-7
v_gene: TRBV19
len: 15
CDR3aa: CASSLRQGPSYEQYF

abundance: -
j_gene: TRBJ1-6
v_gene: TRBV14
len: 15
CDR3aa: CASSQQTGSNSPLHF

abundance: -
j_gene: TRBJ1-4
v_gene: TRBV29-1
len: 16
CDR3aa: CSVIGTGTATNEKLFF

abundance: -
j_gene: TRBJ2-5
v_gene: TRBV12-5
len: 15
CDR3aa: CASGFGQAFQETQYF

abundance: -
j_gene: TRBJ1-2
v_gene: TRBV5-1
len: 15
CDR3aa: CASSLGQVGGYGYTF

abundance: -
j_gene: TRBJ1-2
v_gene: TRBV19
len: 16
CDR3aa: CASTLRAGQGTHGYTF

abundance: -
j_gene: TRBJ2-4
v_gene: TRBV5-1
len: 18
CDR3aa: CASFPGTSGTLAKNIQYF

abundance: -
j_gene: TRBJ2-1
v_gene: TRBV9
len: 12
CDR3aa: CASSVGVDEQFF

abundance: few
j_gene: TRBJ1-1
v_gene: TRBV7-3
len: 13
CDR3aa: CASSLKGGPEAFF

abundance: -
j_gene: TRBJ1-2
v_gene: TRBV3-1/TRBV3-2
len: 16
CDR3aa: CASSVDLSGNNYGYTF

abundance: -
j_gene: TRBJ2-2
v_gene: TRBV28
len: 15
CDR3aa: CASRLTSGSTGELFF

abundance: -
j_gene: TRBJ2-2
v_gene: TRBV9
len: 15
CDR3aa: CASSSGHGNTGELFF

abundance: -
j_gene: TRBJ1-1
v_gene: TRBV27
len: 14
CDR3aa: CASSPGHPNTEAFF

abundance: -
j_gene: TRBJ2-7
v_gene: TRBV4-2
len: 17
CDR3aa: CASSQAGTSGVTYEQYF

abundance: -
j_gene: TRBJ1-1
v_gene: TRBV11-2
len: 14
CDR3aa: CASSSLTGYVGAFF

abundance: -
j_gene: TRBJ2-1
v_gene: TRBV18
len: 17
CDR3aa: CASSPAPLADSYNEQFF

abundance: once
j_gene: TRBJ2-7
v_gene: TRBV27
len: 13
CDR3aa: CASRTSGNYEQYF

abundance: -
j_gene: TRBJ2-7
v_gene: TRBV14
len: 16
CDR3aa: CASSQKTGVVSYEQYF

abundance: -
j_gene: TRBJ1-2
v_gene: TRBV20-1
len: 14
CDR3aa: CSASPQGQWYGYTF

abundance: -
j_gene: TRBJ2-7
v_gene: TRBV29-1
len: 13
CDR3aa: CSVETQDSYEQYF

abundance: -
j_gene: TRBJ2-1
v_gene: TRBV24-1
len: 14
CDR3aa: CATSRVAGAREQFF

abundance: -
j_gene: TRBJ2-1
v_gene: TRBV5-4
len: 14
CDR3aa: CASSLSPGDNEQFF

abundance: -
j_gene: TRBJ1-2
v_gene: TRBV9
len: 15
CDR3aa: CASSPFSGADYGYTF

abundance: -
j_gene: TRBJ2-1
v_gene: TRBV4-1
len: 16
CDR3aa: CASSQASGRTTNEQFF

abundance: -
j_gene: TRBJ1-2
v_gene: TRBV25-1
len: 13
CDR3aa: CASSESDSRGYTF

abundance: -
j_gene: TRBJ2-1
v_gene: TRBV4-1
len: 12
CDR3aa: CASSLRAGQQFF

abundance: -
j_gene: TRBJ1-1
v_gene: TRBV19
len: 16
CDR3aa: CASSIDPRNPHTEAFF

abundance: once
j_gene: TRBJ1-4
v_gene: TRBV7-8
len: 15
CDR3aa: CASSPNRDRSEKLFF

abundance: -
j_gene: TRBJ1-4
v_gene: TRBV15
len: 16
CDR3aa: CATSRDLGQGDEKLFF

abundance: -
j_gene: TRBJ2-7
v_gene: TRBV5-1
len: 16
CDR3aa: CASSLNQGQTSYEQYF

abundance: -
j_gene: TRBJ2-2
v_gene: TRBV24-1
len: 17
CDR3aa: CATSDLAGGPYTGELFF

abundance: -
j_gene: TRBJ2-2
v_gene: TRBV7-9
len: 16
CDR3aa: CASLLGGLAVTGELFF

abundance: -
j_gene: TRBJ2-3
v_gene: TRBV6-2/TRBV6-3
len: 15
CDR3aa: CASSRQAGVGDTQYF

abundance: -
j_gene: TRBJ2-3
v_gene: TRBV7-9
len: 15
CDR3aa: CASSHWSENTDTQYF

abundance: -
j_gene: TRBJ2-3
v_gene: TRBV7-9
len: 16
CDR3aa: CASSLGLLAGTDTQYF

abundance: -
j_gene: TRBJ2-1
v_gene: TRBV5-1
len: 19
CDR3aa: CASSLEATSGRAGSNEQFF

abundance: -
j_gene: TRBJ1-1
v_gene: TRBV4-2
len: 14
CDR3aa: CASSQDHTDRSAFF

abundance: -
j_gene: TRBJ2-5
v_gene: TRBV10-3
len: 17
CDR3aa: CAISERGTSGSQETQYF

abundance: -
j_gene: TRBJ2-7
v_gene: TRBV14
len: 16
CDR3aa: CASSQDLGEMSYEQYF

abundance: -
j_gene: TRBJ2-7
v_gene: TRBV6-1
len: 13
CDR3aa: CASSDRGPYEQYF

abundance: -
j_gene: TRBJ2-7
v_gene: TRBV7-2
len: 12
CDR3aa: CASSLTGVEQYF

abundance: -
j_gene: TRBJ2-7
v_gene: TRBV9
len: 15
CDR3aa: CASSVGGTGTYEQYF

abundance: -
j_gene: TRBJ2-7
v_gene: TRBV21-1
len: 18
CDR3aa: CASSTPGLAVVGYHEQYF

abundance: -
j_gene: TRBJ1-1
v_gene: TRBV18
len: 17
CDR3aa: CASSPLWQGAKNTEAFF